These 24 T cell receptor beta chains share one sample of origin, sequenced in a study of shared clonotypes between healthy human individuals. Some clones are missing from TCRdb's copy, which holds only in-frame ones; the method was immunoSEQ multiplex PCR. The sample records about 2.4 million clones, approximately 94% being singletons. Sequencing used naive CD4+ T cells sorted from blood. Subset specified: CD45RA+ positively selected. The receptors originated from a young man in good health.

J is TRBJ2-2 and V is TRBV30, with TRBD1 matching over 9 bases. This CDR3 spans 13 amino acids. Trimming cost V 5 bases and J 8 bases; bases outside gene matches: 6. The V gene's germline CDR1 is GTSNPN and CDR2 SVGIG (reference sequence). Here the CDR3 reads CAWDDRGKGELFF. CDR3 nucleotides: TGTGCCTGGGACGACAGGGGGAAGGGGGAGCTGTTTTTT.

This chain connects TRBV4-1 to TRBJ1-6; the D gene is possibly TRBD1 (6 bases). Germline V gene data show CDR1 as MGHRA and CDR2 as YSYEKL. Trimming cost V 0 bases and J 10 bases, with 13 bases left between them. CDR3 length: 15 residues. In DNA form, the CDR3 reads TGCGCCAGCAGCCAAGAGGAACAGGGAAGGTCACCCCTCCACTTT. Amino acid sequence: CASSQEEQGRSPLHF.

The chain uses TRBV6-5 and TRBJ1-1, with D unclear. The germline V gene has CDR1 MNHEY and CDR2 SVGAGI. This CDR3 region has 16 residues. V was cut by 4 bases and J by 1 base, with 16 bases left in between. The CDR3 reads CASSFQGSSANTEAFF. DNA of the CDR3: TGTGCCAGCAGTTTCCAAGGGTCTTCCGCGAACACTGAAGCTTTCTTT.

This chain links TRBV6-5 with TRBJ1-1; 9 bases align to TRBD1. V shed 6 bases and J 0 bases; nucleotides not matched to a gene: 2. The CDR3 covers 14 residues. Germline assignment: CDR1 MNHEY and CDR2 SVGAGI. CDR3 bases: TGTGCCAGCAGCGGACAGGGGATGAACACTGAAGCTTTCTTT. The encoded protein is CASSGQGMNTEAFF.

The CDR3 nucleotides read TGCGCCAGCAGCTTGGTGGCTAGAAACAATGAGCAGTTCTTC. Protein product: CASSLVARNNEQFF. The V gene is TRBV5-1, the J gene TRBJ2-1, with D unresolved. V lost 0 bases and J lost 5, with 9 bases in between. Germline CDR1 and CDR2: SGHRS and YFSETQ. This CDR3 region has 14 residues.

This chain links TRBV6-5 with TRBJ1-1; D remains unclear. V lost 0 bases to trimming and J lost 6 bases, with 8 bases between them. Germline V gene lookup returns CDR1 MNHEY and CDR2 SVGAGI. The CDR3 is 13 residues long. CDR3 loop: CASSYSGFAEAFF. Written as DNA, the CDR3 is TGTGCCAGCAGTTACTCAGGATTCGCTGAAGCTTTCTTT.

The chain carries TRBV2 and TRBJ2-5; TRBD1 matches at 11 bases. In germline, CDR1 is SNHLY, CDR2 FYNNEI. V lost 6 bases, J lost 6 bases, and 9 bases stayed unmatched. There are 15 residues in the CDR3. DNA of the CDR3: TGTGCCAGCAGCCGGACCGGACAGGGGGCGAAGACCCAGTACTTC. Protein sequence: CASSRTGQGAKTQYF.

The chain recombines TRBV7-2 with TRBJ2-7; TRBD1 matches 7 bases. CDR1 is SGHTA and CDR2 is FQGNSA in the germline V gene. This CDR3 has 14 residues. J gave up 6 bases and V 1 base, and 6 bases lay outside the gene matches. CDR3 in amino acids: CASSLGQPGGEQYF. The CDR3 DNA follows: TGTGCCAGCAGCTTAGGACAACCAGGGGGCGAGCAGTACTTC.

The CDR3 reads CASSRPTGIYEQYF. CDR3 in DNA: TGTGCCAGCTCACGCCCGACAGGGATCTACGAGCAGTACTTC. The chain carries TRBV18 and TRBJ2-7; 7 nucleotides match TRBD1. V was clipped by 4 bases and J by 3 bases; unmatched bases: 6. This CDR3 has 14 amino acids. Germline V gives CDR1 KGHSH, CDR2 LQKENI.

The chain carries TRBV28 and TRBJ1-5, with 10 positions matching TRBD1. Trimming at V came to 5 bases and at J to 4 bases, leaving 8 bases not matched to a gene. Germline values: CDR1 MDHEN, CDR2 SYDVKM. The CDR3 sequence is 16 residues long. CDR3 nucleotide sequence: TGTGCCAGCAGTGTCGGGACAGGGGAGTGGAATCAGCCCCAGCATTTT. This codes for CASSVGTGEWNQPQHF.

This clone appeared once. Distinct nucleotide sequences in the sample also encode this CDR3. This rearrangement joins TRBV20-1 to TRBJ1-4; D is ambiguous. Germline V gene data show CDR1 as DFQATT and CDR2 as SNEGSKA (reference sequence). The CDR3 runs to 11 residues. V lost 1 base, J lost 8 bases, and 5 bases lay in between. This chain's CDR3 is CSARGSEKLFF. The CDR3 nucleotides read TGCAGTGCTAGAGGAAGCGAAAAACTGTTTTTT.

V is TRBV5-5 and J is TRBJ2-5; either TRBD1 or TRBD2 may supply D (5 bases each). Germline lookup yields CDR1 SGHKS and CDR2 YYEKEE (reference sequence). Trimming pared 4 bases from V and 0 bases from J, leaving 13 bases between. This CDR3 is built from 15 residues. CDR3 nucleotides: TGTGCCAGCAGCGAACAGGACTGGTACCAAGAGACCCAGTACTTC. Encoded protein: CASSEQDWYQETQYF.

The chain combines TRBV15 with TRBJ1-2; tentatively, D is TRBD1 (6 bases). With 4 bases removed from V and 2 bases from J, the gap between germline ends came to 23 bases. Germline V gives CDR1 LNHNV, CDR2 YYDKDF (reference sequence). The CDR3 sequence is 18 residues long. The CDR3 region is CATSTEGGRSATNYGYTF. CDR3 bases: TGTGCCACCAGCACCGAGGGGGGGCGCAGCGCTACGAACTATGGCTACACCTTC.

In nucleotides, the CDR3 is TGTGCCAGCGCTATCGGCAATCAGCCCCAGCATTTT. This encodes CASAIGNQPQHF. The genes are TRBV5-8 and TRBJ1-5; D is uncertain. V shed 7 bases and J shed 2 bases, with 7 bases lying between them. Germline CDR1 reads SGHTS; CDR2 reads YDEGEE. The CDR3 consists of 12 residues.

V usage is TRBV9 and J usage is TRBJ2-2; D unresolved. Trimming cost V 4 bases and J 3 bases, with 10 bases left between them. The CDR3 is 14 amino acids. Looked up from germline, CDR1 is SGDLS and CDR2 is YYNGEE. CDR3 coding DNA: TGTGCCAGCAGCCCACGAGTGGACACCGGGGAGCTGTTTTTT. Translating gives CASSPRVDTGELFF.

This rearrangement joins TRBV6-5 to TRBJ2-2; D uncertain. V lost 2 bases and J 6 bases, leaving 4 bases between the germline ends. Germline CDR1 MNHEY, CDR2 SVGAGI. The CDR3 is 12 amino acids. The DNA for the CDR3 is TGTGCCAGCAGTTACCCCGCCGGGGAGCTGTTTTTT. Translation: CASSYPAGELFF.

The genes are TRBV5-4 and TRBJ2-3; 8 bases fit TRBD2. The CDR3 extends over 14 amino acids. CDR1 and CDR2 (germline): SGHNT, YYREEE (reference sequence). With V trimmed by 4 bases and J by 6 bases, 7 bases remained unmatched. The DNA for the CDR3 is TGTGCCAGCAGCCAAAGGGCGGGAGGTGATACGCAGTATTTT. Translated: CASSQRAGGDTQYF.

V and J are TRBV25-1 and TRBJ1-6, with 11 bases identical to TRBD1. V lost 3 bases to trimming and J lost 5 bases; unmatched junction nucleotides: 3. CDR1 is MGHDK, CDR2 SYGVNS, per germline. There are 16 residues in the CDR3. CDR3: CASSDLGQGDNSPLHF. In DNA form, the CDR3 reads TGTGCCAGCAGTGATCTGGGACAGGGGGATAATTCACCCCTCCACTTT.

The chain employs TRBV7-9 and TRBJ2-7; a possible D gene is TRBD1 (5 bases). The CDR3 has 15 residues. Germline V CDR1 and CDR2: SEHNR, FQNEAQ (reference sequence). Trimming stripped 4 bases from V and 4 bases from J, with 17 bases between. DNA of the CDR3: TGTGCCAGCAGCTCCCCCACAGGACGTGCTTACGAGCAGTACTTC. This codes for CASSSPTGRAYEQYF.

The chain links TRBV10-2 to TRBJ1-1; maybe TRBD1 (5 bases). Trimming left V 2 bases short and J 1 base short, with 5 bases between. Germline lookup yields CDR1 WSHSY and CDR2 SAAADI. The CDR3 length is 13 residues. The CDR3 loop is CASSERGNTEAFF. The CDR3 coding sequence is TGCGCCAGCAGTGAGAGGGGGAACACTGAAGCTTTCTTT.

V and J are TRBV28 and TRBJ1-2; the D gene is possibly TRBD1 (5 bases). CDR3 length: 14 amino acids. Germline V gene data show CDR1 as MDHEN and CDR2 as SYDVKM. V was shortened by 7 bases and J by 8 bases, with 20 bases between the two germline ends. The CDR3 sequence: CASTSPRGLGGYTF. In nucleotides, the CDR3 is TGTGCCAGCACCTCTCCCCGGGGCTTAGGGGGCTACACCTTC.

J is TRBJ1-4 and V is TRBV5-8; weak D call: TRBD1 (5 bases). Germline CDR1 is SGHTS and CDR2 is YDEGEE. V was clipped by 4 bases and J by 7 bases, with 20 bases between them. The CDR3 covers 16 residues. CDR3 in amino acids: CASSPIDSLYSEKLFF. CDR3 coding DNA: TGTGCCAGCAGCCCGATAGACAGCCTATATTCTGAAAAACTGTTTTTT.

The CDR3 DNA is TGTGCCAGCAGCCGGGGGAAATCAACCCAAGAGACCCAGTACTTC. Its protein product is CASSRGKSTQETQYF. The chain combines TRBV7-9 with TRBJ2-5; D possibly corresponds to TRBD2 (6 bases). The CDR3 spans 15 residues. Germline values: CDR1 SEHNR, CDR2 FQNEAQ (reference sequence). V dropped 5 bases and J dropped 1 base, with 14 bases sitting between them.

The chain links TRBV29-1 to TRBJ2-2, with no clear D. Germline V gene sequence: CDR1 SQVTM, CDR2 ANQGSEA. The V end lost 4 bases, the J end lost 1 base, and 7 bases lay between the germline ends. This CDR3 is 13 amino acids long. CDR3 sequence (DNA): TGCAGCGTTGGTCTAGTGAACACCGGGGAGCTGTTTTTT. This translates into CSVGLVNTGELFF.